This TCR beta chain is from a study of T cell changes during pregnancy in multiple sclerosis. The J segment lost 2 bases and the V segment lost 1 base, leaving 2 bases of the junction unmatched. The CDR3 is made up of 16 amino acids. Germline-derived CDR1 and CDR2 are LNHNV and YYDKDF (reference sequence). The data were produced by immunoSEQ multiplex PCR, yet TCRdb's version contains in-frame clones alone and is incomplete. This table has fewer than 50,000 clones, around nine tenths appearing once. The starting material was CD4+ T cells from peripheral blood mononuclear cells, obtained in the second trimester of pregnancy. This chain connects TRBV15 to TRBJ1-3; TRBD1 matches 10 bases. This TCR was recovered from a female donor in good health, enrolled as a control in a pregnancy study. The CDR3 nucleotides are TGTGCCACCAGCAGAGGGGACAGGGGAGCTGGAAACACCATATATTTT. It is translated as CATSRGDRGAGNTIYF.